Each of the 25 T cell receptor beta chains below was sequenced from the same sample in a study of shared clonotypes between healthy human individuals. TCRdb's table, derived via immunoSEQ multiplex PCR, lists solely in-frame clones and lacks some. The sample has 2 million to 3 million clones, 90% to 95% seen once; the top ten hold 0.35% to 0.45%. Sequenced: naive CD4+ T cells from PBMCs. Subset defined: CD45RA+ positively selected. Receptors originate from a man aged 18-30 years in good health. Some clones in this sample may be carry-over from other donors' samples.

This sequence joins TRBV28 and TRBJ2-1; D uncertain. The germline CDR1 and CDR2 sequences are MDHEN and SYDVKM. V dropped 2 bases and J dropped 7 bases, with 9 bases sitting between them. The CDR3 runs to 13 residues. The CDR3 sequence is CASSLRSQNEQFF. DNA for the CDR3: TGTGCCAGCAGTTTACGCTCTCAGAATGAGCAGTTCTTC. Filled out from reference TRBV28 and TRBJ2-1, the complete variable domain reads DVKVTQSSRYLVKRTGEKVFLECVQDMDHENMFWYRQDPGLGLRLIYFSYDVKMKEKGDIPEGYSVSREKKERFSLILESASTNQTSMYLCASSLRSQNEQFFGPGTRLTVL.

This chain connects TRBV7-2 to TRBJ2-5; D may be TRBD2 (5 bases). V lost 5 bases, J lost 4 bases, and 11 bases lay in between. The CDR3 totals 13 residues. Germline V CDR1 and CDR2: SGHTA, FQGNSA. The chain's CDR3 is CASSQRRPETQYF. CDR3 bases: TGTGCCAGCAGCCAAAGGAGGCCAGAGACCCAGTACTTC. Full variable domain (outside the CDR3, taken from reference TRBV7-2 and TRBJ2-5): GAGVSQSPSNKVTEKGKDVELRCDPISGHTALYWYRQSLGQGLEFLIYFQGNSAPDKSGLPSDRFSAERTGGSVSTLTIQRTQQEDSAVYLCASSQRRPETQYFGPGTRLLVL.

The chain employs TRBV27 and TRBJ2-7; the D gene is possibly TRBD2 (6 bases). V was shortened by 0 bases and J by 7 bases, with 16 bases between the two germline ends. Germline V gene lookup returns CDR1 MNHEY and CDR2 SMNVEV (reference sequence). This CDR3 has 15 residues. CDR3 DNA sequence: TGTGCCAGCAGTTTATCGACTAGGCCGGGCGGGGAGCAGTACTTC. It is translated as CASSLSTRPGGEQYF.

V usage is TRBV10-3 and J usage is TRBJ2-3, with 10 bases lining up with TRBD2. The CDR3 covers 15 residues. V lost 3 bases to trimming and J lost 5 bases; unmatched junction nucleotides: 5. Germline CDR1 is ENHRY and CDR2 is SYGVKD. CDR3 coding DNA: TGTGCCATCAGTGAACCGGGACTAGCGATAGATACGCAGTATTTT. This codes for CAISEPGLAIDTQYF.

The chain carries TRBV7-2 and TRBJ1-2; D is undetermined. The germline V gene encodes CDR1 SGHTA and CDR2 FQGNSA. V lost 2 bases and J lost 4, with 11 bases in between. This CDR3 has 14 amino acids. The CDR3 DNA reads TGTGCCAGCAGCTTAATTCGAGCTTCCTATGGCTACACCTTC. Its translation: CASSLIRASYGYTF.

V and J are TRBV28 and TRBJ2-7; TRBD1 matches at 7 bases. V lost 4 bases to trimming and J lost 4 bases; unmatched junction nucleotides: 7. Germline V gene sequence: CDR1 MDHEN, CDR2 SYDVKM. The CDR3 loop spans 14 amino acids. CDR3 amino acids: CASSSFDRVYEQYF. CDR3 DNA sequence: TGTGCCAGCAGTTCCTTTGACAGGGTATACGAGCAGTACTTC.

The chain is built from TRBV2 and TRBJ2-7; TRBD1 might be the D (6 bases). Looked up from germline, CDR1 is SNHLY and CDR2 is FYNNEI. V lost 5 bases to trimming and J lost 6 bases, with 8 bases between them. This CDR3 is 11 amino acids long. DNA for the CDR3: TGTGCCAGCAGTAGCAGGGGCGAGCAGTACTTC. Amino acid sequence: CASSSRGEQYF.

The chain is built from TRBV11-3 and TRBJ2-3; a possible D gene is TRBD2 (5 bases). Germline V gives CDR1 SGHNT, CDR2 YENEEA. Trimming cost V 3 bases and J 4 bases, with 5 bases left between them. The CDR3 runs 12 residues. The CDR3 bases are TGTGCCAGCAGCTTGCGGGCAGATACGCAGTATTTT. Residues: CASSLRADTQYF.

This sequence joins TRBV7-2 and TRBJ2-7, with TRBD1 identical over 7 bases. Looked up from germline, CDR1 is SGHTA and CDR2 is FQGNSA. The trim removed 5 bases at V and 1 base at J, leaving 11 bases unmatched. This CDR3 has 16 amino acids. CDR3 sequence (DNA): TGTGCCAGCAGCCCGGAACAGGGGTCTGGGTCCTACGAGCAGTACTTC. Its translation is CASSPEQGSGSYEQYF.

The rearrangement uses TRBV7-2 and TRBJ2-1; unclear D gene. This CDR3 contains 14 residues. The V end was cut by 3 bases, the J end by 8 bases, with 14 bases between. Germline V CDR1 and CDR2: SGHTA, FQGNSA. The DNA of the CDR3 is TGTGCCAGCAGCTTGGTCGGGCCCAGCGATGAGCAGTTCTTC. Protein sequence: CASSLVGPSDEQFF.

This clone has only a few counts. The chain recombines TRBV5-4 with TRBJ1-1, with unresolved D. The CDR3 has 14 residues. V lost 0 bases and J 6 bases, leaving 12 bases between the germline ends. Per germline, CDR1 SGHNT and CDR2 YYREEE (reference sequence). The CDR3 sequence: CASSLEGGFAEAFF. The CDR3 DNA reads TGTGCCAGCAGCTTGGAGGGAGGTTTCGCTGAAGCTTTCTTT. Full variable domain (rest looked up from reference TRBV5-4 and TRBJ1-1): ETGVTQSPTHLIKTRGQQVTLRCSSQSGHNTVSWYQQALGQGPQFIFQYYREEENGRGNFPPRFSGLQFPNYSSELNVNALELDDSALYLCASSLEGGFAEAFFGQGTRLTVV.

The rearrangement links TRBV6-1 to TRBJ2-3; D unresolved. Germline CDR1 reads MNHNS; CDR2 reads SASEGT. The CDR3 has 11 amino acids. V lost 5 bases to trimming and J lost 6 bases, with 6 bases between them. CDR3 bases: TGTGCCAGCAGTTTAGGGGATACGCAGTATTTT. Its translation is CASSLGDTQYF.

The chain is built from TRBV28 and TRBJ1-5; a weak D match, TRBD1 (5 bases). The germline V gene has CDR1 MDHEN and CDR2 SYDVKM. V lost 11 bases and J lost 6, with 14 bases in between. This CDR3 has 12 amino acids. CDR3 residues: CAGRGGGQPQHF. The CDR3 bases are TGTGCCGGTCGGGGGGGTGGTCAGCCCCAGCATTTT.

This chain connects TRBV27 to TRBJ2-1, with 10 bases that match TRBD2. J was trimmed by 8 bases and V by 5 bases; bases with no gene match: 12. Per the germline V gene, CDR1 is MNHEY and CDR2 is SMNVEV (reference sequence). The CDR3 sequence is 16 residues long. This CDR3 reads CASSPRAGGPEDEQFF. The CDR3 DNA sequence: TGTGCCAGCAGTCCACGAGCGGGAGGGCCCGAAGATGAGCAGTTCTTC.

This chain joins TRBV28 and TRBJ1-1; TRBD1 agrees at 11 bases. Unmatched junction bases numbered 10, after V lost 5 bases and J lost 5 bases. CDR1 and CDR2 from the germline V gene are MDHEN and SYDVKM. The CDR3 runs to 16 residues. The CDR3 DNA reads as TGTGCCAGCAGTGACCGTCCGGGACAGGGGGTTACTGAAGCTTTCTTT. This encodes CASSDRPGQGVTEAFF. The entire variable domain, with the rest obtained from reference TRBV28 and TRBJ1-1, is as follows: DVKVTQSSRYLVKRTGEKVFLECVQDMDHENMFWYRQDPGLGLRLIYFSYDVKMKEKGDIPEGYSVSREKKERFSLILESASTNQTSMYLCASSDRPGQGVTEAFFGQGTRLTVV.

This clone was seen only once. The chain is built from TRBV5-1 and TRBJ1-1; 7 bases map to TRBD1. The CDR3 has 15 residues. Germline V lookup: CDR1 SGHRS, CDR2 YFSETQ. The ends lost 1 base at V and 7 bases at J; junction bases unmatched: 10. CDR3 sequence (DNA): TGCGCCAGCAGCTTGTCAGGTGGCAGGGGGTTTGAAGCTTTCTTT. Translating it yields CASSLSGGRGFEAFF.

The genes are TRBV6-1 and TRBJ2-1; possibly TRBD1 for D (6 bases). The CDR3 has 15 residues. V was trimmed by 1 base and J by 3 bases, leaving 10 bases between them. Germline V CDR1 and CDR2: MNHNS, SASEGT. The DNA for the CDR3 is TGTGCCAGCAGTGAAGGACAGGCCAGCTACAATGAGCAGTTCTTC. It specifies CASSEGQASYNEQFF.

This rearrangement joins TRBV5-1 to TRBJ2-3; 10 nucleotides agree with TRBD1. The CDR3 totals 16 residues. CDR1 is SGHRS and CDR2 is YFSETQ in the germline V gene. With 0 bases clipped from V and 5 bases from J, the junction kept 6 bases outside the gene matches. Written as DNA, the CDR3 is TGCGCCAGCAGCTTGGCGGGACAGGGGCAGGGAGATACGCAGTATTTT. As protein: CASSLAGQGQGDTQYF.

CDR3 in DNA: TGTGCCAGCAGCAAACGTAAACAGGGTGGAGGCTACACCTTC. Residues: CASSKRKQGGGYTF. This sequence joins TRBV28 and TRBJ1-2; weak D call: TRBD1 (6 bases). The length of the CDR3 is 14 residues. V lost 6 bases to trimming and J lost 8 bases, with 19 bases between them. The germline V gene encodes CDR1 MDHEN and CDR2 SYDVKM.

The chain uses TRBV12-5 and TRBJ2-1; 7 bases align to TRBD1. V was pared by 5 bases and J by 6 bases, with 7 bases of the junction left unmatched. Germline assignment: CDR1 LGHNT and CDR2 FRNRAP. This CDR3 is built from 14 residues. CDR3 in DNA: TGTGCTAGTGGTACGGGACAGTCTTTCAATGAGCAGTTCTTC. This encodes CASGTGQSFNEQFF.

The chain recombines TRBV28 with TRBJ1-1, with D perhaps TRBD1 (5 bases). Germline-derived CDR1 and CDR2 are MDHEN and SYDVKM. Trimming removed 2 bases at V and 5 bases at J, with 9 bases between. This CDR3 contains 13 residues. CDR3 in amino acids: CASSLEGQTEAFF. In DNA form, the CDR3 reads TGTGCCAGCAGTTTAGAGGGGCAGACTGAAGCTTTCTTT.

The count of this clone is one. The rearrangement joins TRBV7-9 to TRBJ2-7; 9 bases match TRBD1. The germline V gene has CDR1 SEHNR and CDR2 FQNEAQ (reference sequence). The CDR3 sequence is 16 residues long. V was pared by 5 bases and J by 2 bases, with 10 bases of the junction left unmatched. DNA of the CDR3: TGTGCCAGCAGCGCGGGACAGGGCTCACCCACCTACGAGCAGTACTTC. It encodes CASSAGQGSPTYEQYF. Combining the CDR3 with reference TRBV7-9 and TRBJ2-7 gives the whole variable domain DTGVSQNPRHKITKRGQNVTFRCDPISEHNRLYWYRQTLGQGPEFLTYFQNEAQLEKSRLLSDRFSAERPKGSFSTLEIQRTEQGDSAMYLCASSAGQGSPTYEQYFGPGTRLTVT.

V gene TRBV5-1 combines with J gene TRBJ1-2, with D possibly being TRBD1 (5 bases). Germline V CDR1 and CDR2: SGHRS, YFSETQ. V was cut by 0 bases and J by 4 bases, with 10 bases left in between. There are 14 residues in the CDR3. The CDR3 is CASSLAGRVYGYTF. CDR3 coding DNA: TGCGCCAGCAGCTTGGCTGGCAGGGTCTATGGCTACACCTTC. The complete variable domain, with remaining parts taken from reference TRBV5-1 and TRBJ1-2, reads KAGVTQTPRYLIKTRGQQVTLSCSPISGHRSVSWYQQTPGQGLQFLFEYFSETQRNKGNFPGRFSGRQFSNSRSEMNVSTLELGDSALYLCASSLAGRVYGYTFGSGTRLTVV.

This chain links TRBV5-1 with TRBJ2-2, with a weak D call TRBD2 (6 bases). The CDR3 consists of 18 residues. The ends were cut back, 1 base at V and 3 bases at J, with 19 bases in the middle. Germline assignment: CDR1 SGHRS and CDR2 YFSETQ. Here the CDR3 reads CASSLWALSGGDTGELFF. The CDR3 bases are TGCGCCAGCAGCTTGTGGGCCCTTAGCGGTGGGGACACCGGGGAGCTGTTTTTT.

The chain carries TRBV9 and TRBJ2-7; 11 bases agree with TRBD2. The J segment lost 9 bases and the V segment lost 3 bases, leaving 8 bases of the junction unmatched. The CDR3 covers 14 residues. Germline loops: CDR1 SGDLS, CDR2 YYNGEE. The CDR3: CASSAGTSGPGQYF. In DNA, the CDR3 is TGTGCCAGCAGCGCCGGGACTAGCGGCCCCGGGCAGTACTTC.